The sequence of this T cell receptor (beta chain) was determined in a study of siplizumab effects on memory and regulatory T cells. Germline CDR1 is MDHEN and CDR2 is SYDVKM. The ends were cut back, 5 bases at V and 4 bases at J, with 12 bases in the middle. This CDR3 spans 14 amino acids. Some clones are missing from TCRdb's copy, which holds only in-frame ones; the method was immunoSEQ multiplex PCR. The data contain approximately 120,000 clones, 90% to 95% of them singletons. This chain links TRBV28 with TRBJ1-5, with D unclear. The TCR sequence derives from a human donor in good health. The sequencing sample was made of non-Treg CD4+ T cells sorted from blood. As DNA, the CDR3 is TGTGCCAGCAGTCTGATTGACCGGAATCAGCCCCAGCATTTT. Its protein product is CASSLIDRNQPQHF.